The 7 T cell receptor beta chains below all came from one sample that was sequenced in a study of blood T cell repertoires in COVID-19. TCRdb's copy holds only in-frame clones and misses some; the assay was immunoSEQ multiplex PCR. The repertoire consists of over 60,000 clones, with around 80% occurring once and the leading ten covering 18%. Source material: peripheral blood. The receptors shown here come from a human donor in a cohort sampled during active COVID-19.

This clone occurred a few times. The CDR3 region is CASSTGRGNQPQHF. Here the CDR3 DNA reads TGTGCCAGTAGCACAGGGAGAGGGAATCAGCCCCAGCATTTT. The chain combines TRBV19 with TRBJ1-5, with a tentative D call TRBD1 (6 bases). Germline assignment: CDR1 LNHDA and CDR2 SQIVND (reference sequence). This CDR3 is built from 14 residues. V gave up 6 bases and J gave up 4 bases, with 13 bases separating them. Combining the CDR3 with reference TRBV19 and TRBJ1-5 gives the whole variable domain DGGITQSPKYLFRKEGQNVTLSCEQNLNHDAMYWYRQDPGQGLRLIYYSQIVNDFQKGDIAEGYSVSREKKESFPLTVTSAQKNPTAFYLCASSTGRGNQPQHFGDGTRLSIL.

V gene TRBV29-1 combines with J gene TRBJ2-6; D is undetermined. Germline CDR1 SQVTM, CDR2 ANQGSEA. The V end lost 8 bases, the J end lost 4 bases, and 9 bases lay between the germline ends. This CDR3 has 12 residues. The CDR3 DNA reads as TGCAGCACCATCGGGGGGGCCAACGTCCTGACTTTC. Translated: CSTIGGANVLTF.

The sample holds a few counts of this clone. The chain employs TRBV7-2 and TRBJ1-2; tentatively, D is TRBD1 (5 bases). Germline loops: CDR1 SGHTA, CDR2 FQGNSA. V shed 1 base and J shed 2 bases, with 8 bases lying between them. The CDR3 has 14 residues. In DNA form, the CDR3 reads TGTGCCAGCAGCTTAGGGGGCGGCAACTATGGCTACACCTTC. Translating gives CASSLGGGNYGYTF.

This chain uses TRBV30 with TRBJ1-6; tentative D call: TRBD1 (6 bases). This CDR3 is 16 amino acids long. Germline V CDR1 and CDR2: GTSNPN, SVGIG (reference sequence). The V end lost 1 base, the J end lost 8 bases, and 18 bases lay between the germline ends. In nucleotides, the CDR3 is TGTGCCTGGAGTGCCCACCCGGCCCAGGGGTATTCACCCCTCCACTTT. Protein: CAWSAHPAQGYSPLHF.

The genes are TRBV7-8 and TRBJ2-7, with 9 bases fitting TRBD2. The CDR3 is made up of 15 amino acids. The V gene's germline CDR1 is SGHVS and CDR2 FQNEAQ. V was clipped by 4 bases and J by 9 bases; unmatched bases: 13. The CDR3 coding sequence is TGTGCCAGCAGCTCCGCCATAGCGGGGGACCTTACGCAGTACTTC. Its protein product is CASSSAIAGDLTQYF.

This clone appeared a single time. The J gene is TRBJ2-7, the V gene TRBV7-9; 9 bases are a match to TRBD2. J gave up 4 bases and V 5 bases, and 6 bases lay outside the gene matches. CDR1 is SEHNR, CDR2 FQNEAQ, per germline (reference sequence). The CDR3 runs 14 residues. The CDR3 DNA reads TGTGCCAGCAGCCCGCGGGGGGGCCTGTACGAGCAGTACTTC. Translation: CASSPRGGLYEQYF.

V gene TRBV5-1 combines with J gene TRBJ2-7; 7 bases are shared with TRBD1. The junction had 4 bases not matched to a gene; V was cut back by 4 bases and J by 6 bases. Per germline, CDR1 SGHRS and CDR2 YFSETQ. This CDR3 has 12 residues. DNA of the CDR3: TGCGCCAGCAGCCCGAGGGGGCGCGAGCAGTACTTC. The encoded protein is CASSPRGREQYF.